The 5 T cell receptor beta chains below were found in one sample sequenced in a study of quantifying T cell responses using KT2 cells. Looking at the study overall: Reverse transcription used primers in the TCR alpha and beta constant regions.

The cDNA 3' end received a ligated oligonucleotide with a UMI. First-round PCR used approximately 4 cycles and beta primers RC1.1 and RC1.2 covering TRBC1 and TRBC2. TCRdb recomputed calls from the UMI-ligation and nested PCR reads with MiXCR, one row per CDR3 protein. This sample yields over 55,000 distinct CDR3 sequences, of which around 12% are seen a single time; approximately 10% belongs to the top ten. Material for sequencing was PBMCs spiked with cells of the T cell clone KT2. The receptors were sampled from a human donor.

The chain joins TRBV4-2 to TRBJ2-5; 10 nucleotides line up with TRBD1. V shed 3 bases, J shed 4 bases, and the junction held 2 bases outside the gene matches. Germline V gene data show CDR1 as LGHNA and CDR2 as YNFKEQ. CDR3 size: 14 residues. In DNA, the CDR3 is TGTGCCAGCAGCCAGGGGACAGGGGCAGAGACCCAGTACTTC. Residues: CASSQGTGAETQYF.

This clonotype was seen repeatedly, ten times or more. The genes are TRBV7-9 and TRBJ2-5, with 8 bases fitting TRBD1. Germline assignment: CDR1 SEHNR and CDR2 FQNEAQ (reference sequence). V shed 5 bases and J 0 bases; nucleotides not matched to a gene: 14. The CDR3 loop spans 18 amino acids. CDR3 sequence reads: CASSPDRELGSNQETQYF. The DNA of the CDR3 is TGTGCCAGCAGCCCGGACAGGGAGCTAGGGTCCAACCAAGAGACCCAGTACTTC.

This clonotype came up a few times. The chain is built from TRBV12-3 or TRBV12-4 and TRBJ1-5, with no clear D. The CDR3 runs 13 residues. V lost 3 bases to trimming and J lost 5 bases, with 8 bases between them. CDR3 region: CASSLGIYQPQHF. CDR3 bases: TGTGCCAGCAGTTTGGGGATATATCAGCCCCAGCATTTT.

Ten or more counts support this clonotype. This chain connects TRBV19 to TRBJ1-1, with D perhaps TRBD1 (5 bases). This CDR3 is built from 14 residues. Germline V gene lookup returns CDR1 LNHDA and CDR2 SQIVND (reference sequence). V was cut by 4 bases and J by 1 base, with 10 bases left in between. The CDR3 DNA reads TGTGCCAGTAGTACAGGGTCATCGAACACTGAAGCTTTCTTT. Translation gives CASSTGSSNTEAFF.

The rearrangement links TRBV14 to TRBJ2-5; 13 nucleotides align to TRBD2. CDR3 length equals 21 residues. Germline lookup yields CDR1 SGHDN and CDR2 FVKESK. The junction had 19 bases not matched to a gene; V was cut back by 4 bases and J by 2 bases. This CDR3 is CASSPSPVLAAGLAGQETQYF. The CDR3 DNA is TGTGCCAGCAGCCCATCACCCGTCCTCGCCGCGGGACTAGCGGGGCAAGAGACCCAGTACTTC.